Each of the 13 T cell receptor beta chains below was sequenced from the same sample in a study of T cell responses to AZD1222 COVID-19 vaccine. Assay used: immunoSEQ multiplex PCR; TCRdb lists only in-frame clones, some missing. Among 150,000 or so clones listed, around 90% were seen once. Sequenced here: peripheral blood, sampled on day 0 of AZD1222 vaccination. All receptors derive from an adult in good health.

The CDR3 coding sequence is TGTGCCAGCAGCGATCCAGAGACAGGGGACTATGGCTACACCTTC. Its protein is CASSDPETGDYGYTF. The chain couples TRBV6-2 or TRBV6-3 to TRBJ1-2; TRBD1 agrees at 8 bases. Germline values: CDR1 MNHEY, CDR2 SVGEGT. The CDR3 contains 15 residues. V lost 6 bases and J lost 3; bases outside the gene matches: 9.

This clone was found once. V gene TRBV19 combines with J gene TRBJ1-5; 7 bases agree with TRBD1. V shed 3 bases and J 1 base; nucleotides not matched to a gene: 9. From germline, CDR1 is LNHDA and CDR2 SQIVND (reference sequence). The CDR3 length is 17 residues. In DNA, the CDR3 is TGTGCCAGTAGTATCAACTCACAGGGGAAGAGCAATCAGCCCCAGCATTTT. This gives the protein CASSINSQGKSNQPQHF. The variable domain in full, with the rest retrieved from reference TRBV19 and TRBJ1-5, is DGGITQSPKYLFRKEGQNVTLSCEQNLNHDAMYWYRQDPGQGLRLIYYSQIVNDFQKGDIAEGYSVSREKKESFPLTVTSAQKNPTAFYLCASSINSQGKSNQPQHFGDGTRLSIL.

The CDR3 DNA is TGTGCCAGCAGCCTGGTGTGGGACACCGGGGAGCTGTTTTTT. This gives the protein CASSLVWDTGELFF. The gene calls are TRBV7-2 and TRBJ2-2; D gene ambiguous. This CDR3 is 14 amino acids long. The V gene lost 5 bases and the J gene lost 3 bases, with 10 bases spanning the gap. Germline lookup yields CDR1 SGHTA and CDR2 FQGNSA.

The V gene is TRBV6-1, the J gene TRBJ2-5, with 7 nucleotides matching TRBD2. Germline-derived CDR1 and CDR2 are MNHNS and SASEGT. This CDR3 contains 18 residues. With 1 base clipped from V and 5 bases from J, the junction kept 16 bases outside the gene matches. The CDR3 is CASSEGPRWAGDSETQYF. The CDR3 DNA sequence: TGTGCCAGCAGTGAAGGCCCCCGGTGGGCGGGGGATTCGGAGACCCAGTACTTC.

V gene TRBV13 combines with J gene TRBJ2-5, with TRBD2 matching 9 bases. Germline V gives CDR1 PRHDT, CDR2 FYEKMQ (reference sequence). The length of the CDR3 is 16 residues. Unmatched junction bases numbered 7, after V lost 5 bases and J lost 0 bases. The CDR3 sequence is CASSPAGTSYQETQYF. CDR3 nucleotide sequence: TGTGCCAGCAGCCCAGCCGGGACTAGCTACCAAGAGACCCAGTACTTC.

The chain couples TRBV7-9 to TRBJ2-2, with D possibly being TRBD1 (6 bases). Per the germline V gene, CDR1 is SEHNR and CDR2 is FQNEAQ (reference sequence). The germline V and J ends were trimmed by 5 bases and 4 bases, with 23 bases remaining between them. The CDR3 loop spans 18 amino acids. CDR3 residues: CASSPGQMSRSVTGELFF. The DNA for the CDR3 is TGTGCCAGCAGCCCTGGACAGATGTCGAGAAGCGTCACCGGGGAGCTGTTTTTT.

The V gene is TRBV28, the J gene TRBJ1-2, with a weak D call TRBD1 (5 bases). The CDR3 length is 14 residues. Per the germline V gene, CDR1 is MDHEN and CDR2 is SYDVKM. Between the trimmed V and J ends, which lost 9 bases and 5 bases, there was a span of 19 bases. The CDR3 nucleotides read TGTGCCAGTAGTCTATTGGGGCAGGGTTATGGCTACACCTTC. It codes for CASSLLGQGYGYTF.

The rearrangement links TRBV7-9 to TRBJ1-5, with D unresolved. This CDR3 spans 16 amino acids. Germline CDR1 and CDR2: SEHNR and FQNEAQ (reference sequence). Trimming pared 4 bases from V and 2 bases from J, leaving 15 bases between. The CDR3 here is CASSSSGSSGNQPQHF. In DNA, the CDR3 is TGTGCCAGCAGCTCTTCCGGGAGCAGCGGCAATCAGCCCCAGCATTTT.

The genes are TRBV6-1 and TRBJ1-1; D is perhaps TRBD1 (5 bases). V was trimmed by 11 bases and J by 0 bases, leaving 16 bases between them. Germline loops: CDR1 MNHNS, CDR2 SASEGT. The CDR3 is 14 amino acids. CDR3 nucleotide sequence: TGTGCCGCCGGGCAGGGAACCATGAACACTGAAGCTTTCTTT. Translation: CAAGQGTMNTEAFF.

The chain couples TRBV7-2 to TRBJ2-7, with 9 bases identical to TRBD1. The germline CDR1 and CDR2 sequences are SGHTA and FQGNSA. CDR3 size: 14 residues. Trimming took 4 bases from V and 2 from J; bases not matched to a gene: 3. CDR3 sequence reads: CASSSDRGTYEQYF. DNA for the CDR3: TGTGCCAGCAGCTCCGACAGGGGGACCTACGAGCAGTACTTC.

The gene calls are TRBV13 and TRBJ1-1, with D uncertain. V dropped 5 bases and J dropped 4 bases, with 11 bases sitting between them. Germline values: CDR1 PRHDT, CDR2 FYEKMQ (reference sequence). CDR3 length: 13 residues. In DNA, the CDR3 is TGTGCCAGCAGCCCAACCCAAGGCACTGAAGCTTTCTTT. Translating it yields CASSPTQGTEAFF. Together with reference TRBV13 and TRBJ1-1, the CDR3 gives the full variable domain: AAGVIQSPRHLIKEKRETATLKCYPIPRHDTVYWYQQGPGQDPQFLISFYEKMQSDKGSIPDRFSAQQFSDYHSELNMSSLELGDSALYFCASSPTQGTEAFFGQGTRLTVV.

CDR3 nucleotides: TGCAGCGTTGGGTCCCGTGGGACTGAAGCTTTCTTT. This gives the protein CSVGSRGTEAFF. This rearrangement joins TRBV29-1 to TRBJ1-1; D is uncertain. CDR3 length: 12 residues. Germline CDR1 is SQVTM and CDR2 is ANQGSEA. The V end lost 4 bases, the J end lost 5 bases, and 11 bases lay between the germline ends.

The J gene is TRBJ1-1, the V gene TRBV6-5; TRBD1 might be the D (6 bases). V was clipped by 6 bases and J by 4 bases, with 15 bases between them. Germline V lookup: CDR1 MNHEY, CDR2 SVGAGI. CDR3 length: 14 amino acids. DNA of the CDR3: TGTGCCAGCAGGCCAACAGGGTTGGGCACTGAAGCTTTCTTT. It translates to CASRPTGLGTEAFF.